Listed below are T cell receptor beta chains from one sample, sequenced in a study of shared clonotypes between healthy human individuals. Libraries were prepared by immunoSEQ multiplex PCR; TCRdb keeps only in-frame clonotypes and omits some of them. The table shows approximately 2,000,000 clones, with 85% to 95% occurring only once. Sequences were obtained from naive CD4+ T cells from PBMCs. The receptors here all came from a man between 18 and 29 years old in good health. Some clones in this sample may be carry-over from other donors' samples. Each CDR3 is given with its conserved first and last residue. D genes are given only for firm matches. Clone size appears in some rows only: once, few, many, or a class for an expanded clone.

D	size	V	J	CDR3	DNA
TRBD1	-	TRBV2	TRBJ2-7	CASCFEDRGRNEQYF	TGTGCCAGCTGTTTCGAGGACAGGGGGCGGAACGAGCAGTACTTC
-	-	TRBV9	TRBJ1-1	CASSVARTSEAFF	TGTGCCAGCAGCGTAGCCCGGACGAGCGAAGCTTTCTTT
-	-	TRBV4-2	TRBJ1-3	CASSQGTAGNTIYF	TGTGCCAGCAGCCAAGGGACAGCCGGAAACACCATATATTTT
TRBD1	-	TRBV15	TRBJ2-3	CATSRDRQGADTQYF	TGTGCCACCAGCAGAGATCGGCAGGGGGCAGATACGCAGTATTTT
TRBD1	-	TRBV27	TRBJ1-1	CAIRDRDEAFF	TGTGCCATCCGGGACAGGGACGAAGCTTTCTTT
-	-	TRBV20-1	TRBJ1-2	CSAGPDTF	TGCAGTGCAGGCCCGGACACCTTC
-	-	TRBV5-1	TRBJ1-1	CASSSQNRANTEAFF	TGCGCCAGCAGCTCCCAAAACAGGGCGAACACTGAAGCTTTCTTT
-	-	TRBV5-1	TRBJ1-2	CASSLSGTTVNGYTF	TGCGCCAGCAGCTTGTCCGGGACCACGGTTAATGGCTACACCTTC
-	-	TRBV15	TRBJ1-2	CATSRDGRDGYTF	TGTGCCACCAGCAGAGATGGGAGGGATGGCTACACCTTC
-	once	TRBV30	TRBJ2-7	CAWSDPYARGIYEQYF	TGTGCCTGGAGTGACCCGTACGCTCGCGGGATTTACGAGCAGTACTTC
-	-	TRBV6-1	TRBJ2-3	CASSIRASTDTQYF	TGTGCCAGCAGTATCCGGGCCAGCACAGATACGCAGTATTTT
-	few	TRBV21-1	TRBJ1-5	CASTPLPHQPQHF	TGTGCCAGCACCCCCCTCCCCCATCAGCCCCAGCATTTT
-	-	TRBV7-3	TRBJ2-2	CASSAFNTGELFF	TGTGCCAGCAGCGCATTTAACACCGGGGAGCTGTTTTTT
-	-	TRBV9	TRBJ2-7	CASSVGSSSYEQYF	TGTGCCAGCAGCGTAGGGAGCTCCTCCTACGAGCAGTACTTC
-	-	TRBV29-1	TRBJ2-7	CSVRGLTGDGEQYF	TGCAGCGTCCGGGGGCTTACGGGAGACGGCGAGCAGTACTTC
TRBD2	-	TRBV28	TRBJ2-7	CASRAGGNRDEQYF	TGTGCCAGCAGAGCCGGGGGGAACCGTGACGAGCAGTACTTC
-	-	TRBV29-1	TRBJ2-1	CSAHGGAGRDEQFF	TGCAGCGCCCATGGGGGGGCGGGTCGGGATGAGCAGTTCTTC
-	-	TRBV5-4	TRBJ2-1	CASSLVARAIGYNEQFF	TGTGCCAGCAGCTTGGTCGCCAGGGCTATAGGCTACAATGAGCAGTTCTTC
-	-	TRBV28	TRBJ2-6	CASSLPQGGGSGANVLTF	TGTGCCAGCAGTTTGCCCCAGGGAGGCGGCTCTGGGGCCAACGTCCTGACTTTC
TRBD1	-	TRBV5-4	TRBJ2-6	CASSQGQGHSGANVLTF	TGTGCCAGCAGCCAAGGACAGGGACACTCTGGGGCCAACGTCCTGACTTTC
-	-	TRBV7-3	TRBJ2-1	CASSAGDEQFF	TGTGCCAGCAGCGCAGGGGATGAGCAGTTCTTC
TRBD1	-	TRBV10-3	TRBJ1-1	CAITARTGGEAFF	TGTGCCATCACCGCCCGGACAGGGGGCGAAGCTTTCTTT
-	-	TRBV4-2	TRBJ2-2	CASSEAGLYTGELFF	TGTGCCAGCAGCGAGGCGGGACTCTACACCGGGGAGCTGTTTTTT
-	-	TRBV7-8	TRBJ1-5	CASSLLGNSNQPQHF	TGTGCCAGCAGCTTACTGGGGAATAGCAATCAGCCCCAGCATTTT
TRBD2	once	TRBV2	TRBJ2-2	CASSVGGGTSGIRGQNTGELFF	TGTGCCAGCAGTGTGGGAGGGGGGACTAGCGGGATCAGAGGACAGAACACCGGGGAGCTGTTTTTT
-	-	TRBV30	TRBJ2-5	CAWSAETQYF	TGTGCCTGGAGTGCTGAGACCCAGTACTTC